Below are 28 T cell receptor beta chains sequenced from a single sample in a study of blood T cell repertoires in COVID-19. Clones were read by immunoSEQ multiplex PCR, and TCRdb kept only the in-frame ones, dropping some. The data contain 70,000 or so clones, around 86% of them singletons. Sequenced sample: peripheral blood. The receptors were gathered from a woman aged 18-30 years with acute or convalescent COVID-19.

This clone was detected only once. The rearrangement joins TRBV9 to TRBJ1-5; 8 bases agree with TRBD1. J lost 4 bases, V lost 4 bases, and 4 bases had no gene match. There are 14 residues in the CDR3. Germline V gene lookup returns CDR1 SGDLS and CDR2 YYNGEE. The CDR3 region has the DNA TGTGCCAGCAGCCCAGGACAGGGTAATCAGCCCCAGCATTTT. Translating gives CASSPGQGNQPQHF.

This sequence joins TRBV7-2 and TRBJ1-4; D gene ambiguous. Trimming cost V 5 bases and J 0 bases, with 10 bases left between them. The CDR3 contains 15 residues. Germline V gene data show CDR1 as SGHTA and CDR2 as FQGNSA. CDR3 amino acids: CASSPGLATNEKLFF. In nucleotides, the CDR3 is TGTGCCAGCAGCCCAGGACTTGCAACTAATGAAAAACTGTTTTTT.

The chain joins TRBV18 to TRBJ2-1; a weak D match, TRBD2 (6 bases). Trimming took off 3 bases at V and 7 bases at J, with 19 bases between the two ends. This CDR3 is built from 16 residues. The germline V gene encodes CDR1 KGHSH and CDR2 LQKENI. CDR3 sequence reads: CASSPQGAGLANEQFF. CDR3 nucleotide sequence: TGTGCCAGCTCACCGCAAGGAGCGGGCCTTGCGAATGAGCAGTTCTTC. The variable domain in full, completed from reference TRBV18 and TRBJ2-1, reads NAGVMQNPRHLVRRRGQEARLRCSPMKGHSHVYWYRQLPEEGLKFMVYLQKENIIDESGMPKERFSAEFPKEGPSILRIQQVVRGDSAAYFCASSPQGAGLANEQFFGPGTRLTVL.

This clone was counted a few times. The rearrangement links TRBV3-1 (or the pseudogene TRBV3-2) to TRBJ1-3; a possible D gene is TRBD1 (5 bases). CDR3 length: 16 residues. Germline V lookup: CDR1 LGHDT, CDR2 YNNKEL (reference sequence). The V and J ends lost 4 bases and 0 bases respectively, with 13 bases between them. The CDR3 reads CASSRRTTTSGNTIYF. CDR3 DNA sequence: TGTGCCAGCAGCCGAAGGACAACGACCTCTGGAAACACCATATATTTT.

The V and J genes are TRBV15 and TRBJ2-1; D not resolved. The germline gives CDR1 LNHNV, CDR2 YYDKDF (reference sequence). The CDR3 runs 12 residues. V dropped 0 bases and J dropped 9 bases, with 6 bases sitting between them. The CDR3 coding sequence is TGTGCCACCAGCAGAGATCTTTCTGAGCAGTTCTTC. Its protein is CATSRDLSEQFF.

The chain combines TRBV5-1 with TRBJ2-2; 7 bases match TRBD1. This CDR3 is 16 amino acids long. The germline V gene encodes CDR1 SGHRS and CDR2 YFSETQ. J lost 0 bases, V lost 1 base, and 3 bases had no gene match. Here the CDR3 reads CASSLRDSTNTGELFF. DNA of the CDR3: TGCGCCAGCAGCTTGCGGGACAGTACGAACACCGGGGAGCTGTTTTTT.

V gene TRBV14 combines with J gene TRBJ1-2, with 8 bases that match TRBD1. This CDR3 contains 13 residues. V trimming: 1 base; J trimming: 9 bases; junction bases outside the gene matches: 4. Germline lookup yields CDR1 SGHDN and CDR2 FVKESK. Here the CDR3 reads CASSQVNRGSYTF. The CDR3 DNA reads as TGTGCCAGCAGCCAAGTCAACAGGGGGAGCTACACCTTC.

V is TRBV7-8 and J is TRBJ1-4; 7 bases are shared with TRBD1. J gave up 5 bases and V 5 bases, and 8 bases lay outside the gene matches. The CDR3 loop spans 15 amino acids. Germline V CDR1 and CDR2: SGHVS, FQNEAQ. The CDR3 is CASSLLRGGNEKLFF. In DNA form, the CDR3 reads TGTGCCAGCAGCCTCTTGAGAGGGGGCAATGAAAAACTGTTTTTT.

The chain recombines TRBV7-2 with TRBJ2-3, with D possibly matching TRBD2 (6 bases). Looked up from germline, CDR1 is SGHTA and CDR2 is FQGNSA. This CDR3 is built from 15 residues. V was pared by 5 bases and J by 0 bases, with 12 bases between. CDR3 region: CASSVSGLSTDTQYF. The CDR3 DNA reads as TGTGCCAGCAGCGTCAGCGGGCTTAGCACAGATACGCAGTATTTT.

V usage is TRBV2 and J usage is TRBJ1-5; 7 positions match TRBD1. Trimming removed 6 bases from V and 2 bases from J; junction bases left unmatched: 4. Germline values: CDR1 SNHLY, CDR2 FYNNEI. The CDR3 is 14 amino acids. CDR3 amino acids: CASRDRVGNQPQHF. The CDR3 region has the DNA TGTGCCAGCAGAGACAGGGTCGGCAATCAGCCCCAGCATTTT.

The V call is TRBV18, the J call TRBJ1-5, with D unclear. Germline assignment: CDR1 KGHSH and CDR2 LQKENI. CDR3 size: 14 residues. The V and J ends lost 3 bases and 4 bases respectively, with 10 bases between them. In DNA, the CDR3 is TGTGCCAGCTCACCCTCGGGAGGGAATCAGCCCCAGCATTTT. Protein: CASSPSGGNQPQHF. The whole variable domain, remainder taken from reference TRBV18 and TRBJ1-5, is NAGVMQNPRHLVRRRGQEARLRCSPMKGHSHVYWYRQLPEEGLKFMVYLQKENIIDESGMPKERFSAEFPKEGPSILRIQQVVRGDSAAYFCASSPSGGNQPQHFGDGTRLSIL.

The V gene is TRBV7-6, the J gene TRBJ1-3, with 7 bases that match TRBD1. Trimming at V came to 5 bases and at J to 4 bases, leaving 5 bases not matched to a gene. CDR1 is SGHVS, CDR2 FNYEAQ, per germline. The CDR3 spans 14 residues. Here the CDR3 DNA reads TGTGCCAGCAGCCACGGGACAGCCGGAAACACCATATATTTT. Translation: CASSHGTAGNTIYF.

This clone was seen a handful of times. The chain links TRBV30 to TRBJ2-6; 9 bases match TRBD1. V shed 3 bases and J 0 bases; nucleotides not matched to a gene: 3. From germline, CDR1 is GTSNPN and CDR2 SVGIG (reference sequence). The CDR3 has 16 residues. CDR3 loop: CAWSGTGRSGANVLTF. The DNA for the CDR3 is TGTGCCTGGAGCGGGACAGGGCGCTCTGGGGCCAACGTCCTGACTTTC. Variable domain in full (rest from reference TRBV30 and TRBJ2-6): SQTIHQWPATLVQPVGSPLSLECTVEGTSNPNLYWYRQAAGRGLQLLFYSVGIGQISSEVPQNLSASRPQDRQFILSSKKLLLSDSGFYLCAWSGTGRSGANVLTFGAGSRLTVL.

In this sample, this clone turned up once. The chain combines TRBV25-1 with TRBJ1-6, with D possibly TRBD1 on 5 matching bases. Per germline, CDR1 MGHDK and CDR2 SYGVNS. Trimming removed 3 bases from V and 9 bases from J, with 9 bases in between. The CDR3 is made up of 13 amino acids. CDR3 sequence (DNA): TGTGCCAGCAGTGACAGGGCTGGTTCACCCCTCCACTTT. As protein: CASSDRAGSPLHF.

The rearrangement links TRBV28 to TRBJ1-2; the match to TRBD1 covers 11 bases. The germline V gene encodes CDR1 MDHEN and CDR2 SYDVKM. With 5 bases clipped from V and 1 base from J, the junction kept 12 bases outside the gene matches. The CDR3 totals 18 residues. The CDR3 DNA follows: TGTGCCAGCAGTCCTCGCCCCGGACAGGGGGCTATTAACTATGGCTACACCTTC. Protein product: CASSPRPGQGAINYGYTF.

DNA for the CDR3: TGTGCCAGCACTGATGGGCTCTACTATGGCTACACCTTC. Residues: CASTDGLYYGYTF. This chain joins TRBV12-3 or TRBV12-4 and TRBJ1-2; D is unclear. This CDR3 spans 13 amino acids. V lost 7 bases, J lost 3 bases, and 12 bases lay in between.

The CDR3 nucleotides are TGTGCCAGTAGTCCCGGGACAACCTACAATGAGCAGTTCTTC. The encoded protein is CASSPGTTYNEQFF. The J gene is TRBJ2-1, the V gene TRBV19; TRBD1 is a possible D gene (6 bases). CDR1 and CDR2 (germline): LNHDA, SQIVND (reference sequence). The V end was cut by 5 bases, the J end by 2 bases, with 10 bases between. This CDR3 is built from 14 residues.

The chain uses TRBV14 and TRBJ2-3; 8 nucleotides align to TRBD2. The CDR3 sequence is 16 residues long. The trim removed 0 bases at V and 11 bases at J, leaving 13 bases unmatched. CDR1 and CDR2 from the germline V gene are SGHDN and FVKESK. CDR3 DNA sequence: TGTGCCAGCAGCCAAGAAGCTTCCGGGACTAGAGTTAGGCAGTATTTT. Translation: CASSQEASGTRVRQYF. Together with reference TRBV14 and TRBJ2-3, the CDR3 gives the full variable domain: EAGVTQFPSHSVIEKGQTVTLRCDPISGHDNLYWYRRVMGKEIKFLLHFVKESKQDESGMPNNRFLAERTGGTYSTLKVQPAELEDSGVYFCASSQEASGTRVRQYFGPGTRLTVL.

This clone was recorded only once. V usage is TRBV2 and J usage is TRBJ2-1, with 9 positions matching TRBD2. After removal of 2 bases from V and 3 bases from J, the junction contained 2 bases not matched to a gene. The CDR3 runs to 15 residues. Germline lookup yields CDR1 SNHLY and CDR2 FYNNEI. The CDR3 region has the DNA TGTGCCAGCAGTGAAACTAGCGGGCTCTACAATGAGCAGTTCTTC. This encodes CASSETSGLYNEQFF.

This chain joins TRBV3-1 (or the pseudogene TRBV3-2) and TRBJ2-1, with TRBD2 matching over 10 bases. CDR1 is LGHDT, CDR2 YNNKEL, per germline (reference sequence). This CDR3 is 15 amino acids long. V lost 1 base to trimming and J lost 4 bases; unmatched junction nucleotides: 1. CDR3 coding DNA: TGTGCCAGCAGCCAAGGTAGCGGGGGGTACAATGAGCAGTTCTTC. This sequence encodes CASSQGSGGYNEQFF.

DNA for the CDR3: TGTGCTAGCTCGTCAGGGGTTCACACCATATATTTT. Translating gives CASSSGVHTIYF. The gene calls are TRBV12-5 and TRBJ1-3; D is perhaps TRBD1 (6 bases). V was clipped by 9 bases and J by 8 bases, with 14 bases between them. The CDR3 loop spans 12 amino acids. The germline V gene has CDR1 LGHNT and CDR2 FRNRAP.

The chain is built from TRBV7-2 and TRBJ2-5, with 8 bases identical to TRBD1. The germline V gene encodes CDR1 SGHTA and CDR2 FQGNSA. This CDR3 is built from 16 residues. Trimming removed 0 bases from V and 4 bases from J; junction bases left unmatched: 7. In DNA form, the CDR3 reads TGTGCCAGCAGCTTAGCGGGGACAGGAGGGCCAGAGACCCAGTACTTC. It specifies CASSLAGTGGPETQYF.

This chain uses TRBV3-1 (or the pseudogene TRBV3-2) with TRBJ2-2; perhaps TRBD1 as D (6 bases). Germline CDR1 is LGHDT and CDR2 is YNNKEL (reference sequence). Trimming removed 4 bases from V and 1 base from J, with 13 bases in between. The CDR3 has 16 amino acids. CDR3 DNA sequence: TGTGCCAGCAGCCTGCACAGGGCGAAGAACACCGGGGAGCTGTTTTTT. Translating it yields CASSLHRAKNTGELFF.

This clone was recorded once. This sequence joins TRBV7-9 and TRBJ2-3; 13 bases map to TRBD2. Per germline, CDR1 SEHNR and CDR2 FQNEAQ (reference sequence). Germline trimming cut 6 bases from V and 2 bases from J; bases unmatched to any gene: 11. This CDR3 contains 18 residues. CDR3 sequence: CASSSLAGGPRDTDTQYF. CDR3 in DNA: TGTGCCAGCAGTTCACTAGCGGGAGGGCCAAGGGACACAGATACGCAGTATTTT.

This clone occurred a few times. The rearrangement joins TRBV10-3 to TRBJ1-4; D might be TRBD1 (5 bases). Deletions cut 3 bases from V and 4 bases from J, with 6 bases between. Germline V lookup: CDR1 ENHRY, CDR2 SYGVKD. This CDR3 is 13 amino acids long. CDR3 residues: CAISDRDNEKLFF. The CDR3 region has the DNA TGTGCCATCAGTGACAGGGATAATGAAAAACTGTTTTTT.

The rearrangement links TRBV5-1 to TRBJ2-1, with TRBD2 identical over 10 bases. With V trimmed by 4 bases and J by 6 bases, 7 bases remained unmatched. From germline, CDR1 is SGHRS and CDR2 YFSETQ. There are 15 residues in the CDR3. The CDR3 DNA is TGCGCCAGCAGCGACCTAGCGGGAGTCACCAATGAGCAGTTCTTC. It codes for CASSDLAGVTNEQFF.

V and J are TRBV4-1 and TRBJ1-5, with 9 bases identical to TRBD1. J was trimmed by 2 bases and V by 3 bases; bases with no gene match: 11. Per the germline V gene, CDR1 is MGHRA and CDR2 is YSYEKL. The CDR3 runs to 18 residues. The CDR3 here is CASSQTRDREDGNQPQHF. The CDR3 coding sequence is TGCGCCAGCAGCCAGACCCGGGACAGGGAAGATGGCAATCAGCCCCAGCATTTT.

The genes are TRBV5-1 and TRBJ2-7, with 10 nucleotides matching TRBD1. Germline loops: CDR1 SGHRS, CDR2 YFSETQ. The CDR3 loop spans 14 amino acids. V shed 5 bases and J 2 bases; nucleotides not matched to a gene: 4. The CDR3 reads CASRRDRGAYEQYF. The CDR3 DNA reads TGCGCCAGCAGACGGGACAGGGGCGCCTACGAGCAGTACTTC.